This T cell receptor (beta chain) was documented in a study of blood T cell repertoires in COVID-19. Trimming took 3 bases from V and 4 from J; bases not matched to a gene: 9. The CDR3 totals 16 residues. Germline lookup yields CDR1 SGHTA and CDR2 FQGNSA. Clones were sequenced by immunoSEQ multiplex PCR, and TCRdb holds only the in-frame ones, with some missing. This sample has 250,000 to 300,000 clones, with around 90% found just once. The chain employs TRBV7-2 and TRBJ2-1; 7 bases match TRBD2. The sample was PBMCs or T cells enriched from blood (not recorded which). The receptor was isolated from a woman in her thirties or forties with acute COVID-19. Here the CDR3 DNA reads TGTGCCAGCAGCTTCCGACTAGCTCAAACATACAATGAGCAGTTCTTC. Translated: CASSFRLAQTYNEQFF.